This TCR beta chain comes out of a study of memory CD4+ T cells and cytomegalovirus serostatus. The sort gate was single viable CD3+CD4+CD8-CD45RO+ cells for memory CD4+ T cells. The repertoire was sequenced with immunoSEQ multiplex PCR; TCRdb's copy has only in-frame clones and lacks some. Of about 38,000 clones listed, around 80% are singletons. Germline CDR1 reads SGHTS; CDR2 reads YDEGEE. The V end lost 4 bases, the J end lost 0 bases, and 14 bases lay between the germline ends. There are 17 residues in the CDR3. The V call is TRBV5-8, the J call TRBJ1-6; weak D call: TRBD1 (5 bases). The sequence came from an adult in good health and CMV-seropositive. Sequencing used memory CD4+ T cells from blood. CDR3 in DNA: TGTGCCAGCAGCGACCGGGACCGAAGCTCCTATAATTCACCCCTCCACTTT. The encoded protein is CASSDRDRSSYNSPLHF.